This T cell receptor beta chain was retrieved from a study of cytomegalovirus exposure and HLA in healthy donors. Study details: Clustering assigned 81% of the approximately 400 genotyped donors to the Caucasian-associated ancestry cluster.

Looked up from germline, CDR1 is MNHEY and CDR2 is SVGAGI. This CDR3 has 15 amino acids. Trimming stripped 2 bases from V and 0 bases from J, with 8 bases between. Broader study findings: Upon later analysis, TCR association rates were observed to vary by HLA locus, being highest for DRB1 and lowest for HLA-C.

On this clone itself: Its antigen is not identified.

The PCR was carried out with 60 Vbeta primers and 13 Jbeta primers. This table comes from immunoSEQ multiplex PCR, and its TCRdb copy is limited to in-frame clones, with some not included. This table has some 77,000 clones, roughly 80% appearing once. This TCR came from a woman in her thirties or forties in good health and CMV-seropositive. The sequenced material came from PBMCs. The V call is TRBV6-5, the J call TRBJ2-1, with D unresolved. The CDR3 bases are TGTGCCAGCAGTTACCACCCCAGCTCCTACAATGAGCAGTTCTTC. This codes for CASSYHPSSYNEQFF.